This T cell receptor (beta chain) was retrieved from a study of T cells after posttransplantation cyclophosphamide listed by TCRdb under 2016. Study-wide context: The study tracked T cell repertoire reconstitution by TRB sequencing after myeloablative bone marrow transplantation using posttransplantation cyclophosphamide as GVHD prophylaxis. Because TRA and TRB clonality correlated tightly in about ten samples, the subsequent TCR analyses were limited to TRB only. Blood from all 35 or so PTCy patients with 1-year posttransplant specimens was subjected to TRB sequencing. TRB sequencing was also done on up to about 3 additional blood samples from 2 to 5.2 years after transplant in 3 patients, and on pretransplant blood from 4 patients. Antigen receptor sequencing covered samples from 35 PTCy-treated patients and 16 of their related bone marrow donors. Public TRB sequences were compared against a database of over 3,000 sequences linked to responses to pathogens, tumor antigens, self-antigens and alloantigens. Study-wide findings and limitations: The TRB repertoires of T cells infiltrating skin or GI tract showed only limited overlap with the TRB repertoires of T cells in blood. Across about 49 patients, TRB clonality was highly associated with recipient CMV seropositivity and CMV reactivation, and PTCy diversity was similar to diversity in CNI/methotrexate controls. At 1-2 months, donor-recipient similarity was low but rose over the first year, and the later blood repertoires were often dominated by donor CD8+ memory clones.

The treatment or condition label for this specimen denotes: high-dose cyclophosphamide on days +3 and +4 as single-agent GVHD prophylaxis. Busulfan and fludarabine conditioning, a related or unrelated marrow graft, and cyclophosphamide on days +3 and +4 were given to PTCy patients. The PTCy-treated patients were enrolled in a prospective multi-institutional clinical trial. Peripheral blood and bone marrow mononuclear cells were isolated by Ficoll-Hypaque density centrifugation and cryopreserved. The germline V gene (reference sequence) supplies CDR1 MNHEY and CDR2 SMNVEV. The germline V end is reduced by 0 bases and the J end by 0 bases; junction bases left unmatched: 5. From the cysteine through the phenylalanine, the CDR3 covers 18 amino acids. The retained sequence is limited to the CDR3, 54 bases, with the frame set at the first base. TRB sequencing was run on genomic DNA with either the immunoSEQ assay at survey resolution or the hsTCRB kit. In the source study's methods: Initial read processing used immunoSEQ software, and repertoire analyses used the LymphoSeq R package. Clonality was computed as 1 minus normalized Shannon entropy, and a Gini coefficient was also calculated for each TRB dataset. To infer phenotypes in unsorted samples, TRB sequences from sorted subsets of the recipient or donor were mapped onto unsorted samples from the same recipient. TCRdb retrieved this table from immuneACCESS and kept in-frame rearrangements only. Not all clones are present; in checked studies, unresolved V genes account for under half, and no reason is known for the remainder. That table is the source of V, J and clone size, and D and trimming were worked out from the DNA. The sample records about 10,000 clones, none occurring a single time. The top ten clonotypes cover approximately 26% of the sample.

This clone is medium-sized (0.01 to 0.1%) in terms of sample share. Its binding antigen is unknown. No much larger clone exists at a distance of one base, and base qualities are not known. The input for sequencing was PBMCs, taken after allogeneic stem cell transplant with posttransplant cyclophosphamide. The origin of this receptor is a female patient between 40 and 50 years old who received an allogeneic stem cell transplant from a related donor, was CMV-positive, and had no GVHD. In transplant recipients, some T cells may be of donor rather than host origin. The rearrangement joined TRBV27 to TRBJ2-1; 10 nucleotides in the junction match TRBD2. The CDR3 region reads CASSLSTSGWSSYNEQFF. The DNA reads as follows: TGTGCCAGCAGTTTATCGACTAGCGGGTGGAGCTCCTACAATGAGCAGTTCTTC.